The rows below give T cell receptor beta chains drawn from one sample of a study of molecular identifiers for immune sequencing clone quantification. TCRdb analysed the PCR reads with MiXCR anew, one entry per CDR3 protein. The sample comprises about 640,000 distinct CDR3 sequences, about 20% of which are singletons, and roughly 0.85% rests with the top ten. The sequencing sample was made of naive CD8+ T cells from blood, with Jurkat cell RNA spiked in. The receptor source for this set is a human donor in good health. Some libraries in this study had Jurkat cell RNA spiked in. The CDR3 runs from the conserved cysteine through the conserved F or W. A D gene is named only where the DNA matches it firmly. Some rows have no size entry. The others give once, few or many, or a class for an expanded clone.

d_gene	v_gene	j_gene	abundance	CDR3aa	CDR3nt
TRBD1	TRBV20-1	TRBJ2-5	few	CSARAAPDRGGWETQYF	TGCAGTGCTAGAGCTGCCCCGGACAGGGGGGGGTGGGAGACCCAGTACTTC
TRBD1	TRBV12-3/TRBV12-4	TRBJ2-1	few	CASSRDRVNEQFF	TGTGCCAGCAGTCGGGACAGGGTTAATGAGCAGTTCTTC
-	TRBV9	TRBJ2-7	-	CASSASSSSYEQYF	TGTGCCAGCAGCGCCTCTAGCTCATCCTACGAGCAGTACTTC
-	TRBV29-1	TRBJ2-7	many	CSVEDPLGSYEQYF	TGCAGCGTTGAAGATCCCTTGGGATCCTACGAGCAGTACTTC
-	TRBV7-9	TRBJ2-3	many	CASTDFTDTQYF	TGTGCCAGCACCGACTTTACAGATACGCAGTATTTT
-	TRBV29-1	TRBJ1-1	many	CSVEGTAGAFF	TGCAGCGTTGAAGGGACAGCTGGGGCTTTCTTT
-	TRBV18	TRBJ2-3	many	CASSPQGQLTDTQYF	TGTGCCAGCTCACCACAAGGACAGCTCACAGATACGCAGTATTTT
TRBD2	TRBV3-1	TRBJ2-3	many	CASSQDWGTSITDTQYF	TGTGCCAGCAGCCAAGATTGGGGGACTAGCATAACAGATACGCAGTATTTT
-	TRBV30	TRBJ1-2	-	CAWTIGYGYTF	TGTGCCTGGACCATAGGCTATGGCTACACCTTC
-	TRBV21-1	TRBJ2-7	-	CASSKSIGRGAEQYF	TGTGCCAGCAGCAAAAGCATTGGACGGGGGGCCGAGCAGTACTTC
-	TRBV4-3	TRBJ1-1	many	CATGDGMDTEAFF	TGCGCTACGGGGGATGGGATGGACACTGAAGCTTTCTTT
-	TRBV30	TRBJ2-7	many	CAWSPGLPVYEQYF	TGTGCCTGGAGCCCGGGACTCCCCGTCTACGAGCAGTACTTC
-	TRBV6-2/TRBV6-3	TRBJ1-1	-	CASSYSKRGRWDTEAFF	TGTGCCAGCAGTTACTCGAAAAGGGGTAGGTGGGACACTGAAGCTTTCTTT
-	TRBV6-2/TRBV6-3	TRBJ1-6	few	CASSSLGGSFNSPLHF	TGTGCCAGCAGTTCCCTCGGGGGGAGCTTCAATTCACCCCTCCACTTT
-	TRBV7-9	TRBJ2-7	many	CASSLGTLGYEQYF	TGTGCCAGCAGCTTAGGGACGCTAGGCTACGAGCAGTACTTC
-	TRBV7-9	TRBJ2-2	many	CASSLESRGGPNTGELFF	TGTGCCAGCAGCTTAGAGTCCAGGGGAGGTCCGAACACCGGGGAGCTGTTTTTT
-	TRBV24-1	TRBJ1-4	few	CATRDRIATNEKLFF	TGTGCCACCAGGGATAGGATAGCAACTAATGAAAAACTGTTTTTT
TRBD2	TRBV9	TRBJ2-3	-	CASSGIAGDQPDTQYF	TGTGCCAGCAGCGGAATAGCGGGAGACCAGCCAGATACGCAGTATTTT
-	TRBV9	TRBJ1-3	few	CASSVTVGVLSSGNTIYF	TGTGCCAGCAGCGTAACGGTGGGCGTACTCAGCTCTGGAAACACCATATATTTT
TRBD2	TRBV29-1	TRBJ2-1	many	CSARTSGGYNEQFF	TGCAGCGCACGGACTAGCGGGGGGTACAATGAGCAGTTCTTC
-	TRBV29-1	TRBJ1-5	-	CSVEDLLGSRGNRPQHF	TGCAGCGTTGAAGATCTCTTGGGGTCTAGGGGCAATCGGCCCCAGCATTTT
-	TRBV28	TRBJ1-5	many	CASSLSITRAVPQHF	TGTGCCAGCAGTTTAAGTATCACACGGGCGGTGCCCCAGCATTTT
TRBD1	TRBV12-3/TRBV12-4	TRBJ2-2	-	CASSSGQGGTGELFF	TGTGCCAGCAGTTCGGGACAGGGGGGCACCGGGGAGCTGTTTTTT
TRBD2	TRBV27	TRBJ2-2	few	CASSFNPRGDTGELFF	TGTGCCAGCAGTTTCAATCCGCGGGGGGATACCGGGGAGCTGTTTTTT
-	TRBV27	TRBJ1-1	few	CASSPQGREAFF	TGTGCCAGCAGTCCACAGGGTAGAGAAGCTTTCTTT
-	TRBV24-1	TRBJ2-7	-	CATSGTGYPYEQYF	TGTGCCACCAGTGGTACCGGGTACCCCTACGAACAGTACTTC
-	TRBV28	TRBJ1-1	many	CASSFRLGMNTEAFF	TGTGCCAGCAGTTTTCGACTCGGAATGAACACTGAAGCTTTCTTT
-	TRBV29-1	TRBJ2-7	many	CSVPAGEVGYEQYF	TGCAGCGTCCCAGCAGGCGAGGTGGGCTACGAGCAGTACTTC
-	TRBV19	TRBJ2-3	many	CASSMSDTQYF	TGTGCCAGTAGTATGTCCGATACGCAGTATTTT
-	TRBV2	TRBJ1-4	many	CASSADSANEKLFF	TGTGCCAGCAGTGCCGACAGTGCTAATGAAAAACTGTTTTTT
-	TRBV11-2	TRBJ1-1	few	CASSLKKAGNTEAFF	TGTGCCAGCAGCCTCAAAAAGGCGGGGAACACTGAAGCTTTCTTT